A single sample is the source of the 2 T cell receptor beta chains below, sequenced in a study of T cell responses to AZD1222 COVID-19 vaccine. Data came from immunoSEQ multiplex PCR; TCRdb stores just in-frame clones and leaves some out. Among about 160,000 clones, approximately 90% were seen once, and the ten largest hold 4.5% to 6.5%. The material sequenced was peripheral blood, taken on day 0 of AZD1222 vaccination. The receptors derive from an adult in good health.

The chain has TRBV28 and TRBJ1-6; unclear D gene. Per the germline V gene, CDR1 is MDHEN and CDR2 is SYDVKM. The CDR3 extends over 16 amino acids. Trimming removed 7 bases at V and 10 bases at J, with 23 bases between. The CDR3, as DNA: TGTGCCAGCACTACCCCCGGGGTAGGAGGAAGATCACCCCTCCACTTT. This encodes CASTTPGVGGRSPLHF.

The chain recombines TRBV12-3 or TRBV12-4 with TRBJ1-4; D might be TRBD1 (6 bases). This CDR3 spans 13 amino acids. Deletions cut 5 bases from V and 8 bases from J, with 12 bases between. The CDR3 is CASSRQAREKLFF. For the CDR3, the DNA is TGTGCCAGCAGTCGACAGGCCAGAGAAAAACTGTTTTTT.